The 17 T cell receptor beta chains given below trace back to one sample, sequenced in a study of patients and donors after allogeneic stem cell transplantation. TCRdb analysed the RT-PCR reads with MiXCR anew, one entry per CDR3 protein. This repertoire shows about 110,000 distinct CDR3 sequences, approximately 35% found once; its top ten account for roughly 27%. Source material: blood, either unsorted or a sorted T cell fraction (not recorded which). All receptors derive from a human donor who was either an allogeneic HSCT recipient or a stem cell or donor lymphocyte infusion donor (not recorded which). It is not recorded whose cells these are; they may come from a transplant donor.

This chain joins TRBV9 and TRBJ2-2; 9 bases are a match to TRBD2. V was pared by 4 bases and J by 4 bases, with 5 bases of the junction left unmatched. Germline-derived CDR1 and CDR2 are SGDLS and YYNGEE. The CDR3 covers 15 residues. The CDR3 nucleotides read TGTGCCAGCAGCACGCGGACTAGCGCCACCGGGGAGCTGTTTTTT. Translated, it gives CASSTRTSATGELFF.

V gene TRBV7-8 combines with J gene TRBJ1-5, with no clear D. Germline assignment: CDR1 SGHVS and CDR2 FQNEAQ. The CDR3 has 17 residues. V lost 1 base and J lost 4, with 17 bases in between. Written as DNA, the CDR3 is TGTGCCAGCAGCTTAGGCAGGACCCCTTTTAGAAATCAGCCCCAGCATTTT. Translation: CASSLGRTPFRNQPQHF.

The rearrangement uses TRBV5-1 and TRBJ2-2; the D gene is possibly TRBD1 (6 bases). Per germline, CDR1 SGHRS and CDR2 YFSETQ. The CDR3 has 14 amino acids. V shed 0 bases and J shed 4 bases, with 7 bases lying between them. The CDR3 nucleotides are TGCGCCAGCAGCTTGGGGACAGCCACCGGGGAGCTGTTTTTT. As protein: CASSLGTATGELFF.

V usage is TRBV20-1 and J usage is TRBJ2-1, with 8 bases aligning to TRBD1. Germline V gene sequence: CDR1 DFQATT, CDR2 SNEGSKA (reference sequence). The CDR3 consists of 13 residues. The ends lost 5 bases at V and 7 bases at J; junction bases unmatched: 7. CDR3: CSAATGTGNEQFF. CDR3 bases: TGCAGTGCTGCCACCGGGACAGGAAATGAGCAGTTCTTC.

In its sample, this clonotype was seen many times. The chain uses TRBV7-9 and TRBJ1-2; TRBD1 is a possible D gene (5 bases). Trimming cost V 4 bases and J 4 bases, with 13 bases left between them. The CDR3 contains 14 residues. Germline V gene lookup returns CDR1 SEHNR and CDR2 FQNEAQ (reference sequence). CDR3 DNA sequence: TGTGCCAGCAGCTCAGGGACCCTTGGCTATGGCTACACCTTC. It specifies CASSSGTLGYGYTF.

The CDR3 region is CSARTGGSYSNQPQHF. The CDR3, as DNA: TGCAGTGCCAGGACAGGGGGTTCTTATAGCAATCAGCCCCAGCATTTT. This chain joins TRBV20-1 and TRBJ1-5; 10 bases fit TRBD1. V lost 6 bases and J lost 0; bases outside the gene matches: 8. CDR3 length equals 16 residues. Germline CDR1 is DFQATT and CDR2 is SNEGSKA (reference sequence).

This clonotype was counted between two and nine times. The chain combines TRBV6-5 with TRBJ2-5; D may be TRBD1 (5 bases). V lost 3 bases and J lost 5, with 13 bases in between. Germline loops: CDR1 MNHEY, CDR2 SVGAGI. The CDR3 extends over 14 amino acids. The CDR3 here is CASSYRVKGETQYF. The CDR3 DNA follows: TGTGCCAGCAGTTATCGGGTAAAGGGGGAGACCCAGTACTTC.

There are a few counts of this clonotype. The chain joins TRBV6-5 to TRBJ1-5; 7 bases agree with TRBD1. CDR1 and CDR2 from the germline V gene are MNHEY and SVGAGI. The V segment lost 6 bases and the J segment 7 bases; nucleotides outside the gene matches: 6. This CDR3 has 13 amino acids. The CDR3 spells CASRIRGGQPQHF. The CDR3 DNA sequence: TGTGCCAGCAGAATCAGGGGGGGACAGCCCCAGCATTTT.

The table lists this clonotype with a few counts. This chain connects TRBV7-9 to TRBJ2-6, with 9 bases aligning to TRBD1. Germline lookup yields CDR1 SEHNR and CDR2 FQNEAQ (reference sequence). This CDR3 has 18 amino acids. V lost 5 bases and J lost 2; bases outside the gene matches: 10. DNA for the CDR3: TGTGCCAGCAGCGAGGGTCCGGGACAGGGAGCTGGGGCCAACGTCCTGACTTTC. It encodes CASSEGPGQGAGANVLTF.

This chain uses TRBV28 with TRBJ2-7; no clear D gene. The germline V and J ends were trimmed by 2 bases and 2 bases, with 7 bases remaining between them. In germline, CDR1 is MDHEN, CDR2 SYDVKM. The CDR3 is 13 amino acids. The CDR3 loop reads CASSLSKPYEQYF. In DNA, the CDR3 is TGTGCCAGCAGTTTAAGTAAACCCTACGAGCAGTACTTC.

This rearrangement joins TRBV20-1 to TRBJ2-3; D gene uncertain. Trimming stripped 2 bases from V and 2 bases from J, with 14 bases between. The length of the CDR3 is 15 residues. CDR1 is DFQATT and CDR2 is SNEGSKA in the germline V gene (reference sequence). CDR3 bases: TGCAGTGCTAGACCACTCACGTCCACCACAGATACGCAGTATTTT. It is translated as CSARPLTSTTDTQYF.

This clonotype was counted only a few times. The chain employs TRBV19 and TRBJ1-1, with D uncertain. This CDR3 has 13 amino acids. Germline CDR1 and CDR2: LNHDA and SQIVND (reference sequence). Trimming removed 6 bases at V and 1 base at J, with 9 bases between. The CDR3 DNA reads as TGTGCCAGTAGCCACACAGCGAACACTGAAGCTTTCTTT. This encodes CASSHTANTEAFF.

The rearrangement uses TRBV12-3 or TRBV12-4 and TRBJ1-5; D is undetermined. This CDR3 is built from 14 residues. The V and J ends lost 3 bases and 0 bases respectively, with 6 bases between them. CDR3 sequence reads: CASSFGYSNQPQHF. The CDR3 DNA reads TGTGCCAGCAGTTTTGGGTATAGCAATCAGCCCCAGCATTTT.

V gene TRBV12-3 or TRBV12-4 combines with J gene TRBJ1-1; D gene ambiguous. The V end lost 6 bases, the J end lost 1 base, and 12 bases lay between the germline ends. The CDR3 has 14 amino acids. The CDR3 here is CASSYTTPNTEAFF. CDR3 sequence (DNA): TGTGCCAGCAGCTATACAACCCCGAACACTGAAGCTTTCTTT.

The rearrangement links TRBV7-9 to TRBJ2-2; D not certain. CDR3 length: 14 residues. The V end was cut by 5 bases, the J end by 3 bases, with 10 bases between. CDR1 and CDR2 from the germline V gene are SEHNR and FQNEAQ (reference sequence). As DNA, the CDR3 is TGTGCCAGCAGCGTACCCCGGGACACCGGGGAGCTGTTTTTT. Amino acids: CASSVPRDTGELFF.

The chain links TRBV29-1 to TRBJ2-5; D uncertain. Germline V gene lookup returns CDR1 SQVTM and CDR2 ANQGSEA. CDR3 size: 12 residues. Trimming removed 3 bases from V and 2 bases from J, with 7 bases in between. CDR3 in DNA: TGCAGCGTTGATACGTTGCAAGAGACCCAGTACTTC. Translating it yields CSVDTLQETQYF.

This clonotype appeared many times. The gene calls are TRBV20-1 and TRBJ2-3, with D perhaps TRBD2 (6 bases). V gave up 3 bases and J gave up 4 bases, with 11 bases separating them. CDR3 length: 13 amino acids. Germline CDR1 and CDR2: DFQATT and SNEGSKA (reference sequence). The CDR3 is CSARRSGADTQYF. CDR3 nucleotide sequence: TGCAGTGCTAGGAGGTCGGGGGCAGATACGCAGTATTTT.